This TCR beta chain was documented in a study of blood T cell repertoires in COVID-19. About the research overall: Nucleic acid was either cDNA or gDNA, and it came from T cells, B-cell-depleted T cells, or PBMCs.

Participants' reported clinical history set cohort assignment. Profiling relied on immunoSEQ multiplex PCR, and the TCRdb table lists in-frame clones only, not all of them. The sample records roughly 190,000 clones, roughly three quarters being singletons. Germline values: CDR1 SEHNR, CDR2 FQNEAQ (reference sequence). V lost 5 bases to trimming and J lost 0 bases, with 11 bases between them. The CDR3 totals 15 residues. The source of this sequence is a woman aged 50 to 65 with acute COVID-19. The rearrangement joins TRBV7-9 to TRBJ2-1; D might be TRBD1 (6 bases). The sample was PBMCs or T cells enriched from blood (not recorded which). The CDR3 sequence is CASSADRSSYNEQFF. CDR3 nucleotides: TGTGCCAGCAGCGCTGACAGGAGCTCCTACAATGAGCAGTTCTTC. Full variable domain (rest looked up from reference TRBV7-9 and TRBJ2-1): DTGVSQNPRHKITKRGQNVTFRCDPISEHNRLYWYRQTLGQGPEFLTYFQNEAQLEKSRLLSDRFSAERPKGSFSTLEIQRTEQGDSAMYLCASSADRSSYNEQFFGPGTRLTVL.